The 30 T cell receptor beta chains reported below all come from one sample, sequenced in a study of cytomegalovirus exposure and HLA in healthy donors (dated by TCRdb to about 2017). Preparation of the library involved the immunoSEQ multiplex PCR assay. A mixture of 60 forward primers for TCR Vbeta segments and 13 reverse primers for TCR Jbeta segments was used in the multiplex PCR. The table was pulled from immuneACCESS by TCRdb, which kept in-frame rearrangements only. Such tables lose some clones; where checked, under half of the loss comes from unresolved V genes, and the rest has no known cause. This sample gives around 250,000 clones in total; 81% of them show up just once. Together, the top ten hold 7% to 9% of the sample. Sequenced material: PBMCs. These TCRs come from a woman aged 55-69 years in good health and CMV-seropositive.

The V gene is TRBV4-2, the J gene TRBJ2-3, with TRBD2 as a possible D gene (6 bases). Per the germline V gene, CDR1 is LGHNA and CDR2 is YNFKEQ. Trimming removed 2 bases at V and 3 bases at J, with 12 bases between. This CDR3 spans 15 amino acids. This CDR3 is CASSQHAGNTDTQYF. In DNA, the CDR3 is TGTGCCAGCAGCCAACACGCGGGAAATACAGATACGCAGTATTTT.

The J gene is TRBJ1-4, the V gene TRBV6-5, with D possibly matching TRBD1 (5 bases). This CDR3 contains 13 residues. The V end was cut by 6 bases, the J end by 7 bases, with 12 bases between. CDR1 is MNHEY and CDR2 is SVGAGI in the germline V gene. CDR3 DNA: TGTGCCAGCAGGCGGGGGGGTGGTGAAAAACTGTTTTTT. As protein: CASRRGGGEKLFF.

This clone was seen a few times. The CDR3 nucleotides are TGTGCCACCAGCAGGACGGACTTTAACTATGGCTACACCTTC. This sequence encodes CATSRTDFNYGYTF. The V and J genes are TRBV15 and TRBJ1-2; D ambiguous. The V end was cut by 3 bases, the J end by 1 base, with 9 bases between. The CDR3 runs to 14 residues. Germline CDR1 and CDR2: LNHNV and YYDKDF (reference sequence).

The rearrangement uses TRBV28 and TRBJ1-1; D is unclear. Trimming removed 5 bases at V and 1 base at J, with 8 bases between. CDR1 and CDR2 from the germline V gene are MDHEN and SYDVKM. The CDR3 extends over 13 amino acids. DNA of the CDR3: TGTGCCAGCAGTCGCTCAGGGAACACTGAAGCTTTCTTT. This sequence encodes CASSRSGNTEAFF.

This chain connects TRBV5-4 to TRBJ2-7; TRBD2 matches 13 bases. J lost 4 bases, V lost 4 bases, and 8 bases had no gene match. CDR1 is SGHNT, CDR2 YYREEE, per germline (reference sequence). The CDR3 has 16 amino acids. The CDR3 DNA reads TGTGCCAGCAGCGCAGGACTAGCGGGAGAATTTTACGAGCAGTACTTC. It is translated as CASSAGLAGEFYEQYF.

The chain recombines TRBV7-9 with TRBJ2-5; the D is unclear. The closer fit of TRBJ2-7 to the DNA end suggests the J call may be wrong. Germline V gene lookup returns CDR1 SEHNR and CDR2 FQNEAQ (reference sequence). This CDR3 region has 13 residues. The CDR3 coding sequence is TGTGCCAGCACCGCGGCAAGCTCCTACGAGCAGTACTTC. As protein: CASTAASSYEQYF.

The V call is TRBV5-1, the J call TRBJ2-3; 11 bases are a match to TRBD2. V shed 0 bases, J shed 4 bases, and the junction held 4 bases outside the gene matches. The CDR3 sequence is 16 residues long. Germline V gene data show CDR1 as SGHRS and CDR2 as YFSETQ. This chain's CDR3 is CASSLGLAGYADTQYF. CDR3 DNA sequence: TGCGCCAGCAGCTTGGGACTAGCGGGATATGCAGATACGCAGTATTTT.

The rearrangement links TRBV18 to TRBJ1-1; tentatively, D is TRBD1 (6 bases). The V gene's germline CDR1 is KGHSH and CDR2 LQKENI. The CDR3 contains 14 residues. The ends were cut back, 3 bases at V and 8 bases at J, with 16 bases in the middle. In nucleotides, the CDR3 is TGTGCCAGCTCACCGAGCAGGGGCGGCGCGGAAGCTTTCTTT. This encodes CASSPSRGGAEAFF.

The chain joins TRBV5-1 to TRBJ2-1, with 8 bases lining up with TRBD2. Germline values: CDR1 SGHRS, CDR2 YFSETQ. The CDR3 extends over 15 amino acids. V dropped 1 base and J dropped 10; count of bases not matched to a gene: 10. CDR3 region: CASSLFREGQTEQFF. As DNA, the CDR3 is TGCGCCAGCAGCTTGTTCCGGGAGGGCCAGACAGAGCAGTTCTTC.

This clone has only a few counts. The genes are TRBV7-9 and TRBJ2-1; maybe TRBD2 (6 bases). This CDR3 has 17 residues. Trimming took off 3 bases at V and 4 bases at J, with 19 bases between the two ends. CDR1 SEHNR and CDR2 FQNEAQ come from the germline V gene (reference sequence). The CDR3 loop is CASSLASAGPPYNEQFF. The CDR3 coding sequence is TGTGCCAGCAGCTTGGCTAGCGCGGGTCCTCCTTACAATGAGCAGTTCTTC.

A note on this clone: Other DNA sequences from this sample encode an identical CDR3 as well. The V call is TRBV6-1, the J call TRBJ1-5; TRBD1 agrees at 8 bases. The CDR3 consists of 13 residues. CDR1 MNHNS and CDR2 SASEGT come from the germline V gene. The V segment lost 5 bases and the J segment 5 bases; nucleotides outside the gene matches: 2. The CDR3 protein is CASSSDRDQPQHF. The CDR3 DNA reads as TGTGCCAGCAGTTCGGACAGGGATCAGCCCCAGCATTTT.

The chain couples TRBV5-1 to TRBJ2-5, with D perhaps TRBD2 (6 bases). The germline V gene has CDR1 SGHRS and CDR2 YFSETQ. V lost 0 bases and J 5 bases, leaving 11 bases between the germline ends. This CDR3 has 14 amino acids. CDR3 amino acids: CASSLGRDVETQYF. CDR3 nucleotides: TGCGCCAGCAGCTTGGGGCGGGATGTGGAGACCCAGTACTTC.

In this sample, this clone turned up once. The gene calls are TRBV19 and TRBJ2-7; tentative D call: TRBD1 (6 bases). The CDR3 is made up of 14 amino acids. Germline V gene sequence: CDR1 LNHDA, CDR2 SQIVND (reference sequence). V was pared by 3 bases and J by 2 bases, with 11 bases between. The CDR3 loop reads CASSIKGGAYEQYF. The CDR3 DNA follows: TGTGCCAGTAGTATCAAAGGGGGAGCCTACGAGCAGTACTTC.

J is TRBJ2-1 and V is TRBV9; D might be TRBD2 (7 bases). The CDR3 contains 15 residues. Germline assignment: CDR1 SGDLS and CDR2 YYNGEE. The V end lost 6 bases, the J end lost 4 bases, and 17 bases lay between the germline ends. The CDR3 loop reads CASTGEGERYNEQFF. The DNA for the CDR3 is TGTGCCAGCACCGGGGAGGGGGAGAGGTACAATGAGCAGTTCTTC.

On this clone: An end of the junction differs from the germline gene, which may be a read error. The chain links TRBV5-1 to TRBJ2-5, with a tentative D call TRBD1 (5 bases). Germline CDR1 and CDR2: SGHRS and YFSETQ. CDR3 size: 14 residues. CDR3 region: CVSSLGQGIETQYF. The CDR3 DNA reads TGCGTCAGCAGCTTGGGGCAGGGTATAGAGACCCAGTACTTC.

A few counts support this clone. The chain has TRBV19 and TRBJ2-2; weak D call: TRBD1 (5 bases). CDR1 and CDR2 from the germline V gene are LNHDA and SQIVND (reference sequence). Trimming left V 2 bases short and J 5 bases short, with 12 bases between. The CDR3 runs 15 residues. Here the CDR3 reads CASSISGLETGELFF. The CDR3 bases are TGTGCCAGTAGTATATCAGGGTTAGAGACCGGGGAGCTGTTTTTT.

The chain recombines TRBV6-1 with TRBJ2-2; weak D call: TRBD1 (5 bases). Trimming took off 10 bases at V and 7 bases at J, with 13 bases between the two ends. Per the germline V gene, CDR1 is MNHNS and CDR2 is SASEGT. This CDR3 is 12 amino acids long. The chain's CDR3 is CATQLQGGELFF. The CDR3, as DNA: TGTGCCACACAACTCCAGGGCGGGGAGCTGTTTTTT.

The chain uses TRBV29-1 and TRBJ2-7, with D maybe TRBD1 (5 bases). The CDR3 loop spans 13 amino acids. Looked up from germline, CDR1 is SQVTM and CDR2 is ANQGSEA. Trimming took off 2 bases at V and 4 bases at J, with 12 bases between the two ends. The CDR3 sequence is CSVENRQGYEQYF. CDR3 nucleotide sequence: TGCAGCGTTGAAAATAGGCAGGGATACGAGCAGTACTTC.

A few counts support this clone. The chain uses TRBV19 and TRBJ2-1; D possibly corresponds to TRBD2 (6 bases). V lost 7 bases and J 0 bases, leaving 16 bases between the germline ends. Germline V gene data show CDR1 as LNHDA and CDR2 as SQIVND (reference sequence). This CDR3 has 16 amino acids. For the CDR3, the DNA is TGTGCCAGTAAGGTGGGCGGGACGAGCTCCTACAATGAGCAGTTCTTC. Encoded protein: CASKVGGTSSYNEQFF.

V gene TRBV2 combines with J gene TRBJ1-1, with a possible D match to TRBD1 (5 bases). Per germline, CDR1 SNHLY and CDR2 FYNNEI. The CDR3 runs to 14 residues. Between the trimmed V and J ends, which lost 2 bases and 5 bases, there was a span of 12 bases. CDR3 protein: CASSEFGGDTEAFF. The CDR3 nucleotides are TGTGCCAGCAGTGAATTTGGGGGGGATACTGAAGCTTTCTTT.

This chain links TRBV4-1 with TRBJ2-6; 7 bases line up with TRBD1. This CDR3 comprises 20 residues. The germline V gene has CDR1 MGHRA and CDR2 YSYEKL. J was trimmed by 0 bases and V by 6 bases; bases with no gene match: 17. This chain's CDR3 is CASSYYPRDRSYSGANVLTF. In nucleotides, the CDR3 is TGCGCCAGCAGTTATTACCCCCGGGACAGATCCTACTCTGGGGCCAACGTCCTGACTTTC.

The chain links TRBV5-4 to TRBJ1-2, with D perhaps matching TRBD1 (6 bases). The CDR3 contains 14 residues. Germline loops: CDR1 SGHNT, CDR2 YYREEE (reference sequence). Trimming took off 4 bases at V and 4 bases at J, with 14 bases between the two ends. CDR3 in DNA: TGTGCCAGCAGCCCCACACAGGGCCCCTATGGCTACACCTTC. Its translation: CASSPTQGPYGYTF.

The chain links TRBV6-5 to TRBJ2-2, with 8 bases fitting TRBD1. The J segment lost 5 bases and the V segment lost 0 bases, leaving 2 bases of the junction unmatched. The germline CDR1 and CDR2 sequences are MNHEY and SVGAGI. This CDR3 has 15 residues. The CDR3 is CASSYSTGGTGELFF. CDR3 nucleotides: TGTGCCAGCAGTTACTCTACAGGGGGGACCGGGGAGCTGTTTTTT.

The chain employs TRBV6-1 and TRBJ2-1; 7 bases align to TRBD1. The CDR3 is 14 amino acids. The ends lost 6 bases at V and 0 bases at J; junction bases unmatched: 2. The V gene's germline CDR1 is MNHNS and CDR2 SASEGT. This chain's CDR3 is CASRGTVSYNEQFF. The CDR3 bases are TGTGCCAGCAGGGGGACAGTCTCCTACAATGAGCAGTTCTTC.

Worth noting for this clone: One end of the junction varies from germline; a read error may be responsible. This chain connects TRBV7-9 to TRBJ2-2; D gene unclear. Germline-derived CDR1 and CDR2 are SEHNR and FQNEAQ (reference sequence). The CDR3 totals 12 residues. The CDR3 DNA sequence: TGTTCCAGCAGCTTAATCGAGGAGGAGCTGTTTTTT. Protein product: CSSSLIEEELFF.

The table lists this clone with a count of one. This chain connects TRBV2 to TRBJ2-5; D perhaps matches TRBD1 (5 bases). The J call is uncertain, as TRBJ2-7 better fits the DNA end. CDR1 is SNHLY and CDR2 is FYNNEI in the germline V gene. The CDR3 has 13 amino acids. The CDR3 region has the DNA TGTGCCAGCAGTGATTCTGACAGCCTCGAGCAGTACTTC. Its protein is CASSDSDSLEQYF.

In its sample, this clone was seen a few times. This chain links TRBV5-1 with TRBJ1-2; possible D gene TRBD1, 6 bases. Germline CDR1 and CDR2: SGHRS and YFSETQ. The CDR3 sequence is 14 residues long. V was shortened by 5 bases and J by 2 bases, with 13 bases between the two germline ends. For the CDR3, the DNA is TGCGCCAGCAGGCCAGGGGAGTTAAACTATGGCTACACCTTC. Protein: CASRPGELNYGYTF.

The V gene is TRBV4-1, the J gene TRBJ2-1; TRBD1 matches 9 bases. The CDR3 sequence is 15 residues long. In germline, CDR1 is MGHRA, CDR2 YSYEKL. The ends lost 4 bases at V and 9 bases at J; junction bases unmatched: 10. CDR3 region: CASSPSTGGSGEQFF. CDR3 nucleotide sequence: TGCGCCAGCAGCCCTTCGACAGGGGGTAGTGGTGAGCAGTTCTTC.

The chain links TRBV5-1 to TRBJ1-3; D call uncertain. This CDR3 contains 13 residues. Trimming took off 0 bases at V and 2 bases at J, with 3 bases between the two ends. Looked up from germline, CDR1 is SGHRS and CDR2 is YFSETQ. CDR3 in DNA: TGCGCCAGCAGCTTGGGGCCTGGAAACACCATATATTTT. Its protein is CASSLGPGNTIYF.

This chain uses TRBV7-6 with TRBJ2-5; 9 bases line up with TRBD1. CDR1 and CDR2 from the germline V gene are SGHVS and FNYEAQ. The ends lost 5 bases at V and 3 bases at J; junction bases unmatched: 10. The CDR3 covers 16 residues. CDR3: CASSRTGVYGKETQYF. The CDR3 DNA sequence: TGTGCCAGCAGCAGGACAGGGGTCTATGGGAAAGAGACCCAGTACTTC.